Listed below are T cell receptor beta chains from one sample, sequenced in a study of cytomegalovirus exposure and HLA in healthy donors. The method was immunoSEQ multiplex PCR; TCRdb's version includes in-frame clones alone and lacks a portion of them. The sample includes 180,000 or so clones, 70% to 90% of them seen just once. The sample was PBMCs. The receptors were sampled from a woman aged 18-29 years in good health and CMV-seronegative. The CDR3 runs from the conserved cysteine through the conserved F or W. Fields, in order: CDR3 DNA, CDR3 protein, clone size, D gene, V gene, J gene. The D gene is left open where the match is weak. Clone size is not always given. Where it is, it says once, few, many or a class for expanded clones.

CDR3nt: TGTGCCAGCAGTGATGGTGGCCCCGGGGAGCTGTTTTTT
CDR3aa: CASSDGGPGELFF
abundance: once
d_gene: NA
v_gene: TRBV25-1
j_gene: TRBJ2-2

CDR3nt: TGCGCCAGCAGCCAAAATCGACTAGCGGGAGGGAAAGAGCAGTTCTTC
CDR3aa: CASSQNRLAGGKEQFF
abundance: NA
d_gene: TRBD2
v_gene: TRBV5-1
j_gene: TRBJ2-1

CDR3nt: TGTGCCTGGAGTGGACTGGTTCAAGAGACCCAGTACTTC
CDR3aa: CAWSGLVQETQYF
abundance: NA
d_gene: NA
v_gene: TRBV30
j_gene: TRBJ2-5

CDR3nt: TGTGCCAGCAGCTACCGGGGGGGTAGGAGCACAGATACGCAGTATTTT
CDR3aa: CASSYRGGRSTDTQYF
abundance: NA
d_gene: TRBD2
v_gene: TRBV7-2
j_gene: TRBJ2-3

CDR3nt: TGTGCCACGGCCTGGGATCGAGTGACAGGTCCTGGGGAAAAACTGTTTTTT
CDR3aa: CATAWDRVTGPGEKLFF
abundance: NA
d_gene: NA
v_gene: TRBV19
j_gene: TRBJ1-4

CDR3nt: TGCGCCAGCAGCTTGGGAAATAGCGGGAGGCCACCAGATACGCAGTATTTT
CDR3aa: CASSLGNSGRPPDTQYF
abundance: NA
d_gene: TRBD2
v_gene: TRBV5-1
j_gene: TRBJ2-3

CDR3nt: TGTGCCAGCAGCCGAGGACAGGGTAGGGATTCACCCCTCCACTTT
CDR3aa: CASSRGQGRDSPLHF
abundance: few
d_gene: TRBD1
v_gene: TRBV5-4
j_gene: TRBJ1-6

CDR3nt: TGTGCCAGCAGTCCGGCGGGGCGGAGAGCCAAAAACATTCAGTACTTC
CDR3aa: CASSPAGRRAKNIQYF
abundance: medium-sized
d_gene: NA
v_gene: TRBV6-6
j_gene: TRBJ2-4

CDR3nt: TGTGCCAGCAGCTTAGGTGGGGGGGAGACCCAGTACTTC
CDR3aa: CASSLGGGETQYF
abundance: NA
d_gene: NA
v_gene: TRBV11-2
j_gene: TRBJ2-5

CDR3nt: TGCGCCAGCAGCTTGGTAGCTAGCGGGATCCCCTACGAGCAGTACTTC
CDR3aa: CASSLVASGIPYEQYF
abundance: NA
d_gene: TRBD2
v_gene: TRBV5-1
j_gene: TRBJ2-7

CDR3nt: TGTGCCAGCAGGGCTCTTCGCGCGGGAATAGACACCATATATTTT
CDR3aa: CASRALRAGIDTIYF
abundance: NA
d_gene: NA
v_gene: TRBV27
j_gene: TRBJ1-3

CDR3nt: TGTGCCAGCAGTAAAACAGGGGGGGACTATGGCTACACCTTC
CDR3aa: CASSKTGGDYGYTF
abundance: NA
d_gene: TRBD1
v_gene: TRBV27
j_gene: TRBJ1-2

CDR3nt: TGTGCCAGCAGTATGTCGAGGGAGGGAGGCACAGATACGCAGTATTTT
CDR3aa: CASSMSREGGTDTQYF
abundance: NA
d_gene: TRBD2
v_gene: TRBV6-4
j_gene: TRBJ2-3